The 20 T cell receptor beta chains presented below share a single source sample, sequenced in a study of early T cells in non-severe SARS-CoV-2 infection. One entry per CDR3 protein results from TCRdb running MiXCR on the 5' RACE reads. In the table there are about 35,000 distinct CDR3 sequences, 4.5% to 7% of which are singletons. Material: whole blood, obtained at baseline. The receptor set was obtained from an adult who was a healthcare worker with PCR-confirmed SARS-CoV-2 infection or an uninfected control (not recorded which).

Ten or more counts support this clonotype. The rearrangement joins TRBV20-1 to TRBJ2-3; maybe TRBD2 (5 bases). V was pared by 3 bases and J by 9 bases, with 16 bases between. The CDR3 has 13 amino acids. The germline V gene has CDR1 DFQATT and CDR2 SNEGSKA (reference sequence). CDR3 protein: CSASAILGYTQYF. CDR3 coding DNA: TGCAGTGCTAGCGCCATACTAGGGTACACGCAGTATTTT.

There are many counts of this clonotype. The rearrangement links TRBV29-1 to TRBJ2-4, with a weak D call TRBD1 (6 bases). This CDR3 is 14 amino acids long. Trimming took 5 bases from V and 1 from J, leaving 12 bases between them. CDR1 and CDR2 (germline): SQVTM, ANQGSEA. The CDR3 bases are TGCAGCGTTTCTGGGGGCTATGCCAAAAACATTCAGTACTTC. This encodes CSVSGGYAKNIQYF.

This clonotype appeared many times. The chain carries TRBV3-1 and TRBJ1-1, with a possible D match to TRBD1 (5 bases). This CDR3 is 15 amino acids long. Trimming left V 3 bases short and J 7 bases short, with 18 bases between. Germline assignment: CDR1 LGHDT and CDR2 YNNKEL (reference sequence). The CDR3 spells CASSQPGPDKGEAFF. For the CDR3, the DNA is TGTGCCAGCAGCCAGCCGGGACCGGACAAAGGTGAAGCTTTCTTT.

This clonotype was found many times. This chain joins TRBV13 and TRBJ2-3; possibly TRBD2 for D (6 bases). This CDR3 comprises 12 residues. V shed 5 bases and J shed 9 bases, with 12 bases lying between them. CDR1 and CDR2 (germline): PRHDT, FYEKMQ (reference sequence). The CDR3 coding sequence is TGTGCCAGCAGCCCCCGACTAGGCACGCAGTATTTT. This translates into CASSPRLGTQYF.

This clonotype was recorded at least ten times. This sequence joins TRBV11-2 and TRBJ2-1, with unresolved D. Trimming pared 3 bases from V and 0 bases from J, leaving 12 bases between. The CDR3 has 16 residues. Germline loops: CDR1 SGHAT, CDR2 FQNNGV. CDR3 bases: TGTGCCAGCAGCTTCCCAGCCGACCGCTCCTACAATGAGCAGTTCTTC. Its protein is CASSFPADRSYNEQFF.

This clonotype appeared many times. The V gene is TRBV20-1, the J gene TRBJ1-5; no clear D gene. Germline loops: CDR1 DFQATT, CDR2 SNEGSKA (reference sequence). The CDR3 spans 12 residues. Between the trimmed V and J ends, which lost 7 bases and 6 bases, there was a span of 13 bases. CDR3 DNA sequence: TGCAGTGTTTCGGATCCAGGTCAGCCCCAGCATTTT. It codes for CSVSDPGQPQHF.

This clonotype was found many times. The rearrangement links TRBV30 to TRBJ1-2; D not resolved. Per the germline V gene, CDR1 is GTSNPN and CDR2 is SVGIG (reference sequence). The CDR3 spans 11 residues. V lost 7 bases and J lost 4, with 10 bases in between. CDR3 sequence (DNA): TGTGCCTCCCCGGGTAGCTATGGCTACACCTTC. Translated: CASPGSYGYTF. The variable domain in full, completed from reference TRBV30 and TRBJ1-2, reads SQTIHQWPATLVQPVGSPLSLECTVEGTSNPNLYWYRQAAGRGLQLLFYSVGIGQISSEVPQNLSASRPQDRQFILSSKKLLLSDSGFYLCASPGSYGYTFGSGTRLTVV.

The table lists this clonotype with many counts. The chain combines TRBV29-1 with TRBJ1-2; maybe TRBD1 (6 bases). Germline V gives CDR1 SQVTM, CDR2 ANQGSEA. V lost 5 bases and J lost 5, with 15 bases in between. CDR3 length equals 13 residues. CDR3: CSVSGGVGYGYTF. For the CDR3, the DNA is TGCAGCGTTTCGGGGGGCGTAGGGTATGGCTACACCTTC.

The chain is built from TRBV4-3 and TRBJ2-3; no clear D. The CDR3 contains 15 residues. V lost 1 base, J lost 5 bases, and 13 bases lay in between. Germline CDR1 is LGHNA and CDR2 is YSLEER. In DNA form, the CDR3 reads TGCGCCAGCAGCCAAGTAGATTACAAGCGAGATACGCAGTATTTT. Translated: CASSQVDYKRDTQYF.

As regards this clonotype: A much larger clonotype is one base distant, so this may be a read error. V usage is TRBV30 and J usage is TRBJ1-5; D is ambiguous. Germline CDR1 GTSNPN, CDR2 SVGIG (reference sequence). This CDR3 contains 11 residues. The V end lost 5 bases, the J end lost 6 bases, and 8 bases lay between the germline ends. In DNA, the CDR3 is TGTGCCTGGGAGCGGGCTCAGCCCCAGCATTTT. It translates to CAWERAQPQHF.

This clonotype has ten or more counts. The V gene is TRBV27, the J gene TRBJ1-2; D is uncertain. This CDR3 comprises 15 residues. V shed 5 bases and J shed 4 bases, with 17 bases lying between them. Looked up from germline, CDR1 is MNHEY and CDR2 is SMNVEV (reference sequence). In nucleotides, the CDR3 is TGTGCCAGCAGTCCGTGGGAGACCAAGTCCTATGGCTACACCTTC. Residues: CASSPWETKSYGYTF.

The chain links TRBV3-1 to TRBJ1-4; possible D gene TRBD1, 5 bases. The germline CDR1 and CDR2 sequences are LGHDT and YNNKEL (reference sequence). Trimming cost V 6 bases and J 6 bases, with 20 bases left between them. The CDR3 is made up of 16 amino acids. The chain's CDR3 is CASSPRSGGVYEKLFF. The DNA for the CDR3 is TGTGCCAGCAGTCCGCGGAGTGGGGGTGTGTATGAAAAACTGTTTTTT.

The chain combines TRBV4-3 with TRBJ1-2; D ambiguous. Germline CDR1 is LGHNA and CDR2 is YSLEER. V gave up 3 bases and J gave up 8 bases, with 19 bases separating them. This CDR3 comprises 15 residues. DNA of the CDR3: TGCGCCAGCAGCCACGTTCCAATGACGACGGGAGGCTACACCTTC. The encoded protein is CASSHVPMTTGGYTF.

This clonotype was seen more than once but under ten times. V gene TRBV7-6 combines with J gene TRBJ1-2, with D unresolved. The V end was cut by 4 bases, the J end by 5 bases, with 23 bases between. CDR3 size: 17 residues. Germline lookup yields CDR1 SGHVS and CDR2 FNYEAQ. The CDR3 DNA sequence: TGTGCCAGCAGCTCGCGGGCACGGCCCCGGACTCGTTATGGCTACACCTTC. Its protein product is CASSSRARPRTRYGYTF. The variable domain in full, with the rest retrieved from reference TRBV7-6 and TRBJ1-2, is GAGVSQSPRYKVTKRGQDVALRCDPISGHVSLYWYRQALGQGPEFLTYFNYEAQQDKSGLPNDRFSAERPEGSISTLTIQRTEQRDSAMYRCASSSRARPRTRYGYTFGSGTRLTVV.

This clonotype was observed at least ten times. The chain couples TRBV10-3 to TRBJ1-5; 7 bases fit TRBD1. This CDR3 spans 13 amino acids. Germline CDR1 is ENHRY and CDR2 is SYGVKD. Trimming at V came to 8 bases and at J to 3 bases, leaving 4 bases not matched to a gene. CDR3 bases: TGTGCCATCGGACAGGAAAACAATCAGCCCCAGCATTTT. Amino acid sequence: CAIGQENNQPQHF.

The rearrangement joins TRBV10-2 to TRBJ2-7; D is perhaps TRBD1 (6 bases). CDR1 and CDR2 from the germline V gene are WSHSY and SAAADI. The CDR3 extends over 14 amino acids. V was trimmed by 2 bases and J by 7 bases, leaving 15 bases between them. The DNA for the CDR3 is TGCGCCAGCAGTGAGGAGGACAGACCGGGGGAGCAGTACTTC. Protein product: CASSEEDRPGEQYF.

This clonotype was seen only a few times. As DNA, the CDR3 is TGCGCCAGCCTTAGCGGCTACACAGATACGCAGTATTTT. Its translation: CASLSGYTDTQYF. V and J are TRBV10-2 and TRBJ2-3; maybe TRBD2 (6 bases). The CDR3 runs to 13 residues. CDR1 and CDR2 from the germline V gene are WSHSY and SAAADI. Trimming removed 8 bases at V and 2 bases at J, with 11 bases between.

This clonotype has a count of ten or more. The gene calls are TRBV5-1 and TRBJ2-3; D is ambiguous. The length of the CDR3 is 14 residues. V was pared by 1 base and J by 2 bases, with 8 bases between. Germline lookup yields CDR1 SGHRS and CDR2 YFSETQ. This chain's CDR3 is CASSLSQDTDTQYF. CDR3 in DNA: TGCGCCAGCAGCTTGAGTCAAGACACAGATACGCAGTATTTT.

This clonotype came up many times. The chain employs TRBV19 and TRBJ1-3; no clear D gene. V lost 3 bases to trimming and J lost 0 bases, with 6 bases between them. CDR3 length: 14 residues. From germline, CDR1 is LNHDA and CDR2 SQIVND (reference sequence). CDR3 DNA: TGTGCCAGTAGTATGCTGCCCTCTGGAAACACCATATATTTT. As protein: CASSMLPSGNTIYF.

This clonotype has at least ten counts. The chain combines TRBV30 with TRBJ1-1, with no clear D. The length of the CDR3 is 12 residues. Germline values: CDR1 GTSNPN, CDR2 SVGIG (reference sequence). Trimming cost V 0 bases and J 6 bases, with 8 bases left between them. The CDR3: CAWSVRVAEAFF. Here the CDR3 DNA reads TGTGCCTGGAGTGTGAGAGTCGCTGAAGCTTTCTTT.